The source of this TCR beta chain is a study of cytomegalovirus exposure and HLA in healthy donors. Study results and limitations: Earlier findings revealed that most TCR beta V segments proved productive either about 87% or about 30% of the time. Listed as cytomegalovirus-associated were roughly 180 TCR beta chains. Across HLA loci, a later analysis found differing TCR association rates, with DRB1 most and HLA-C fewest.

The CDR3 spans 13 residues. Germline-derived CDR1 and CDR2 are LNHDA and SQIVND (reference sequence). J was trimmed by 8 bases and V by 6 bases; bases with no gene match: 8. Use of 60 Vbeta and 13 Jbeta primers characterized the PCR. Data came from immunoSEQ multiplex PCR; TCRdb stores just in-frame clones and leaves some out. The profile covers about 160,000 clones, with around three quarters appearing a single time and roughly 1% taken by the ten largest. This clone showed up just a few times. Its antigen is still unknown. The rearrangement uses TRBV19 and TRBJ1-2, with 8 bases aligning to TRBD1. The sample comprised PBMCs. The clonotype comes from a woman in her 40s in good health and CMV-seronegative. This CDR3 is CASRDRDLKGYTF. For the CDR3, the DNA is TGTGCCAGTAGGGACAGGGATCTAAAAGGCTACACCTTC.